The source of this T cell receptor beta chain is a study of T cells expressing NK-cell markers (dated by TCRdb to 2019 to 2021). Background for the entire study: In sorted CD3+CD56+NKG2C+, CD3+CD56+NKG2C- and CD3+CD56-NKG2C+ T-cell subsets from several donors, TCR beta-chain repertoires were profiled. Among the eight sequenced donors, seven were HCMV-seropositive and one was HCMV-seronegative. All eight donors whose samples were sequenced were randomly selected healthy volunteers, three of them men and five women. Libraries were sequenced as 2 x 150 bp reads on Illumina HiSeq 2000/2500, MiSeq or NextSeq. What the study reported, not specific to this receptor: Those dominant clonotypes were again the most abundant among CD3+CD56-NKG2C+ cells in a handful of donors, at roughly 28.3-65%. For roughly six donors, the dominant CD3+CD56+NKG2C+ clonotypes were among the top 10 CD8+ clonotypes and accounted for about 1.0-7.5% of CD8+ T cells. Whether the expanded NKG2C-expressing T cell clones were specific for HCMV antigens remained unclear.

HCMV-specific IgG was detected in serum with a commercial ELISA kit to determine HCMV serostatus. Peripheral blood mononuclear cells were isolated from blood by Ficoll density gradient centrifugation. Including the terminal cysteine and phenylalanine, the CDR3 comprises 14 residues. Only the protein is on record. Via the germline V gene (reference sequence), CDR1 is SSHAT and CDR2 FNYEAQ. With regard to this clonotype: Its antigen target is currently unknown.

The sequencer was an Illumina HiSeq 2000. 5'RACE template switching, by which a universal primer site and unique molecular identifiers were added, was used to make TCR beta cDNA libraries. Priming for cDNA synthesis came from the TCR beta constant segment, and two successive PCR amplification steps followed. Per the authors' processing: MIGEC handled demultiplexing of the reads and grouping by UMI, while MiTCR was used to assemble and quantify clonotypes. To exclude erroneous sequences, any TCR cDNA sequence not supported by at least two reads was discarded. Downstream repertoire analysis used the tcR package, and clonotypes were matched across fractions by CDR3 nucleotide sequence plus V segment. VDJmatch was used to annotate antigen specificity against VDJdb, with one amino acid substitution allowed in CDR3. TCRdb reprocessed the raw reads; every CDR3 protein sequence is a single record, and DNA is not supplied. Clone size and V and J calls follow TCRdb, not the original study. The sample's table covers 350,000 to 500,000 distinct CDR3 sequences. 7.3% of the sample is held by the ten biggest clonotypes.

The sequence came from a woman between 18 and 69 years old in good health. The chain is assembled from TRBV7-7 and TRBJ1-1; the TCRdb D gene call, TRBD1, has no DNA to confirm it. The sequencing input was blood T cells: a sorted CD56 or NKG2C T cell subset, CD4+ or CD8+ T cells, or bulk PBMC T cells (not recorded which). For the CDR3, the sequence is CASSSGVVGAEAFF.